This TCR beta chain originates from a study of regulatory T cells in long-lasting Graves disease. This clonotype was seen repeatedly, ten times or more. CDR3-region Arm-PCR and iRepertoire HTBI primers produced the TCR beta libraries. TCRdb redid the calling of the multiplex PCR reads with MiXCR, one entry per CDR3 protein. This table holds about 540,000 distinct CDR3 sequences, approximately 12% found once. Described time point: newly diagnosed GD, antithyroid drugs for less than 3 months. Making the TCR library involved RNA that had been extracted from PBMCs. Those enrolled as patients came out of an endocrinology department in Xi'an, China. The trim removed 4 bases at V and 9 bases at J, leaving 10 bases unmatched. The CDR3 runs to 15 residues. Another study also made use of these data, one on T cells in Graves' hyperthyroidism and ophthalmopathy. Turning to that study: Those patients with uncontrolled infection, other autoimmune disease, pregnancy or lactation were excluded. The TCR CDR3 first-round RT-PCR relied on the HTBI primer set. Most thyroid clonotypes with frequency above 0.001 were detected in blood.

The starting material was peripheral blood mononuclear cells (PBMCs), obtained at new diagnosis, from a patient treated with antithyroid drugs. This sequence originates from a man aged 25 to 45 with Graves disease. The chain has TRBV12-3 or TRBV12-4 and TRBJ2-1, with 9 bases lining up with TRBD1. The CDR3 DNA reads TGTGCCAGCAGTTCCGGGGGACAGGGATTGGGTGAGCAGTTCTTC. This codes for CASSSGGQGLGEQFF.